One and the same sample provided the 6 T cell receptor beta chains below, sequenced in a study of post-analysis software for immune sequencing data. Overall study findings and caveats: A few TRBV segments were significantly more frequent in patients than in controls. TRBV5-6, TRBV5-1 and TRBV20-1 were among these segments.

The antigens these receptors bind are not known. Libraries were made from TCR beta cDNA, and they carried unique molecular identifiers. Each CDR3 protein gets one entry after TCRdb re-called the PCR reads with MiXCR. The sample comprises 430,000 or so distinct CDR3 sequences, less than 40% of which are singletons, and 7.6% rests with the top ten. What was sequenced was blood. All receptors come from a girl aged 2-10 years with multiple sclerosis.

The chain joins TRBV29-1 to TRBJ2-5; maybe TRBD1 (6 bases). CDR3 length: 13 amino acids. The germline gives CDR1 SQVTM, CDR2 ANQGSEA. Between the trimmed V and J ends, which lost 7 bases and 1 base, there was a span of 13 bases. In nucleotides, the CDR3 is TGCAGCGCCGGGGACATTTTCCAAGAGACCCAGTACTTC. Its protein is CSAGDIFQETQYF.

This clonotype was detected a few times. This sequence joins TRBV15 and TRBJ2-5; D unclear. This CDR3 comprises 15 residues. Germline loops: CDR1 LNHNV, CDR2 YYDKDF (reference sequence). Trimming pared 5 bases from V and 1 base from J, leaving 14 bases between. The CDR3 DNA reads TGTGCCACCAGCCGCACGACCGCTACCCAAGAGACCCAGTACTTC. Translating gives CATSRTTATQETQYF.

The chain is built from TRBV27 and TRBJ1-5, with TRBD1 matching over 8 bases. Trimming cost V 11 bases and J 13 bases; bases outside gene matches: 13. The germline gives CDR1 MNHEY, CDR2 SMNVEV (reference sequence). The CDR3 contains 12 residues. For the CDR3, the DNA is TGTGCCGCAGGGACAGGCCTCCTTACACAGCATTTT. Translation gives CAAGTGLLTQHF.

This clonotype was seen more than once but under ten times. This CDR3 is CASSLNRVNSPLHF. CDR3 DNA sequence: TGTGCCAGCAGTTTAAACAGGGTCAATTCACCCCTCCACTTT. The chain couples TRBV28 to TRBJ1-6, with a weak D call TRBD1 (6 bases). Trimming removed 2 bases from V and 7 bases from J, with 9 bases in between. The length of the CDR3 is 14 residues. Germline values: CDR1 MDHEN, CDR2 SYDVKM.

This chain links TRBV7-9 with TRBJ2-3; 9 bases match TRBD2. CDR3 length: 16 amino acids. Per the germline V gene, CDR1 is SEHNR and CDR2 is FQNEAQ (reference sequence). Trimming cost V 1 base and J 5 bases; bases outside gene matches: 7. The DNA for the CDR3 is TGTGCCAGCAGCTTAGTTCGCGGGGGGGCTGAAGATACGCAGTATTTT. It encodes CASSLVRGGAEDTQYF.

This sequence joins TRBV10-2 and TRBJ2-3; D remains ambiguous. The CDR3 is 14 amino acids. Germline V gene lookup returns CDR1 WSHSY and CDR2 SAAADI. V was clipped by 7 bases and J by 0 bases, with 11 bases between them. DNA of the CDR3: TGCGCCAGCACTGACATTTCTAGCACAGATACGCAGTATTTT. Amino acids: CASTDISSTDTQYF.